A selection of T cell receptor beta chains follows, all from one sample in a study of T-cell reconstitution after alpha-beta-depleted transplantation in children. TCRdb redid the calling of the PCR reads with MiXCR, one entry per CDR3 protein. The sample gives around 400,000 distinct CDR3 sequences, around 21% of which show up once; around 4% is in the top ten. Sequences were derived from PBMCs from the stem cell graft donor, sampled from the stem cell graft. Receptors originate from a human donor who donated a stem cell graft to a child with acute myeloid leukemia. Each CDR3 is given with its conserved first and last residue. The order of the fields is V gene, J gene, clone size, D gene, CDR3 DNA, CDR3 protein. D genes are given only for firm matches. Part of the rows lack a size; the others show once, few, many or a class for expanded clones.

V gene: TRBV29-1
J gene: TRBJ2-1
clone size: -
D gene: -
CDR3 DNA: TGCAGCGTTGAAAGGGACCCTGGAGGCAATGAGCAGTTCTTC
CDR3 protein: CSVERDPGGNEQFF

V gene: TRBV29-1
J gene: TRBJ2-7
clone size: many
D gene: -
CDR3 DNA: TGCAGCGTTGACGACAGTACCTACGGGGAGCAGTACTTC
CDR3 protein: CSVDDSTYGEQYF

V gene: TRBV20-1
J gene: TRBJ2-7
clone size: many
D gene: -
CDR3 DNA: TGCAGTGCTAGAGCGCAGGCAGTTTACGAGCAGTACTTC
CDR3 protein: CSARAQAVYEQYF

V gene: TRBV7-8
J gene: TRBJ2-1
clone size: many
D gene: TRBD1
CDR3 DNA: TGTGCCAGCAGCCCCGGACAGGGACGGTACAATGAGCAGTTCTTC
CDR3 protein: CASSPGQGRYNEQFF

V gene: TRBV20-1
J gene: TRBJ2-7
clone size: many
D gene: -
CDR3 DNA: TGCAGTGCTAATGGAGGGAACTACGAGCAGTACTTC
CDR3 protein: CSANGGNYEQYF

V gene: TRBV29-1
J gene: TRBJ1-1
clone size: -
D gene: -
CDR3 DNA: TGCAGCGTTGGCGGGGGGCGAGAAACTGAAGCTTTCTTT
CDR3 protein: CSVGGGRETEAFF

V gene: TRBV15
J gene: TRBJ1-2
clone size: -
D gene: TRBD1
CDR3 DNA: TGTGCCACCAGCAGACTCCCGGACAGGGGATTTAATGGCTACACCTTC
CDR3 protein: CATSRLPDRGFNGYTF

V gene: TRBV29-1
J gene: TRBJ2-7
clone size: few
D gene: -
CDR3 DNA: TGCAGCGTCGACGCAGGCAATTCCAACTACGAGCAGTACTTC
CDR3 protein: CSVDAGNSNYEQYF

V gene: TRBV2
J gene: TRBJ1-1
clone size: -
D gene: TRBD1
CDR3 DNA: TGTGCCACCCCGCAGGGGGGTGAAGCTTTCTTT
CDR3 protein: CATPQGGEAFF

V gene: TRBV7-6
J gene: TRBJ2-1
clone size: many
D gene: -
CDR3 DNA: TGTGCCAGCAGCTTAGCGGGAGCTTCCTACAATGAGCAGTTCTTC
CDR3 protein: CASSLAGASYNEQFF

V gene: TRBV12-3/TRBV12-4
J gene: TRBJ1-2
clone size: -
D gene: -
CDR3 DNA: TGTGCCAGCAGTTTTTCAGGGGATCTTGGCTACACCTTC
CDR3 protein: CASSFSGDLGYTF

V gene: TRBV25-1
J gene: TRBJ2-3
clone size: few
D gene: TRBD2
CDR3 DNA: TGTGCCAGCAGTTTCGACCCCCTAGGGGCTAGCGGGTTCACAGATACGCAGTATTTT
CDR3 protein: CASSFDPLGASGFTDTQYF

V gene: TRBV20-1
J gene: TRBJ1-5
clone size: -
D gene: -
CDR3 DNA: TGCAGTGCTCCTCGCGGGTATAGCAATCAGCCCCAGCATTTT
CDR3 protein: CSAPRGYSNQPQHF

V gene: TRBV14
J gene: TRBJ2-4
clone size: -
D gene: TRBD1
CDR3 DNA: TGTGCCAGCAGCCAGGGACAGGGTTTAGCCAAAAACATTCAGTACTTC
CDR3 protein: CASSQGQGLAKNIQYF

V gene: TRBV5-1
J gene: TRBJ2-6
clone size: -
D gene: -
CDR3 DNA: TGCGCCAGCAGCTTGGCCCAGCCCCTCAACGTCCTGACTTTC
CDR3 protein: CASSLAQPLNVLTF

V gene: TRBV20-1
J gene: TRBJ2-3
clone size: -
D gene: -
CDR3 DNA: TGCAGTGCTCCTCTCGGGACCAACACAGATACGCAGTATTTT
CDR3 protein: CSAPLGTNTDTQYF

V gene: TRBV29-1
J gene: TRBJ2-1
clone size: many
D gene: -
CDR3 DNA: TGCAGCGTTGAAGTATTAGGGCCAGAGCAGTTCTTC
CDR3 protein: CSVEVLGPEQFF

V gene: TRBV20-1
J gene: TRBJ2-2
clone size: -
D gene: -
CDR3 DNA: TGCAGTGCTGCCATGGGGGGGGAGCTGTTTTTT
CDR3 protein: CSAAMGGELFF

V gene: TRBV2
J gene: TRBJ2-5
clone size: -
D gene: TRBD2
CDR3 DNA: TGTGCCAGCAGTCCTGGGACTAGCGGAGCCCAAGAGACCCAGTACTTC
CDR3 protein: CASSPGTSGAQETQYF

V gene: TRBV7-8
J gene: TRBJ2-3
clone size: -
D gene: TRBD1
CDR3 DNA: TGTGCCAGCAGCTCAAAGACAGGGATGCAAGATACGCAGTATTTT
CDR3 protein: CASSSKTGMQDTQYF

V gene: TRBV29-1
J gene: TRBJ2-5
clone size: many
D gene: -
CDR3 DNA: TGCAGCGTTGAAGGAGGGGACTACCAAGAGACCCAGTACTTC
CDR3 protein: CSVEGGDYQETQYF

V gene: TRBV12-3/TRBV12-4
J gene: TRBJ1-1
clone size: -
D gene: TRBD1
CDR3 DNA: TGTGCCAGCACCCAGGGGGGTGGAAACACTGAAGCTTTCTTT
CDR3 protein: CASTQGGGNTEAFF

V gene: TRBV5-1
J gene: TRBJ2-2
clone size: -
D gene: -
CDR3 DNA: TGCGCCAGCAGCTTAAGTTCAGGGACCACCGGGGAGCTGTTTTTT
CDR3 protein: CASSLSSGTTGELFF

V gene: TRBV12-3/TRBV12-4
J gene: TRBJ1-5
clone size: few
D gene: -
CDR3 DNA: TGTGCCAGCAGCTTTCCCCCGGGGCAGCCCCAGCATTTT
CDR3 protein: CASSFPPGQPQHF

V gene: TRBV11-2
J gene: TRBJ2-7
clone size: -
D gene: -
CDR3 DNA: TGTGCCAGCAGCTGGGACACCCTCGGTTCCCACTACGAGCAGTACTTC
CDR3 protein: CASSWDTLGSHYEQYF

V gene: TRBV7-6
J gene: TRBJ1-1
clone size: -
D gene: -
CDR3 DNA: TGTGCCAGCAGCTTAGGAGAGGATGCAATGAACACTGAAGCTTTCTTT
CDR3 protein: CASSLGEDAMNTEAFF

V gene: TRBV27
J gene: TRBJ2-3
clone size: -
D gene: TRBD2
CDR3 DNA: TGTGCCACGGGGGCTAGCGGGAGTACGGATACGCAGTATTTT
CDR3 protein: CATGASGSTDTQYF

V gene: TRBV29-1
J gene: TRBJ2-7
clone size: many
D gene: -
CDR3 DNA: TGCAGCGTTGAAGATCGGGGGACTTCCTCCTACGAGCAGTACTTC
CDR3 protein: CSVEDRGTSSYEQYF

V gene: TRBV20-1
J gene: TRBJ2-7
clone size: many
D gene: -
CDR3 DNA: TGCAGTGCCTTGGATGAGTACGAGCAGTACTTC
CDR3 protein: CSALDEYEQYF

V gene: TRBV28
J gene: TRBJ2-6
clone size: -
D gene: TRBD1
CDR3 DNA: TGTGCCAGCAGTCCTCGGGACAGGGTAAAGGCCCTCTCTGGGGCCAACGTCCTGACTTTC
CDR3 protein: CASSPRDRVKALSGANVLTF

V gene: TRBV27
J gene: TRBJ2-1
clone size: -
D gene: -
CDR3 DNA: TGTGCCAGCAGTTTAACAGGAAACAATGAGCAGTTCTTC
CDR3 protein: CASSLTGNNEQFF

V gene: TRBV12-3/TRBV12-4
J gene: TRBJ1-4
clone size: few
D gene: TRBD1
CDR3 DNA: TGTGCCAGCAGTCCTCAGATGGACAGGGAAAAACTGTTTTTT
CDR3 protein: CASSPQMDREKLFF

V gene: TRBV12-5
J gene: TRBJ2-1
clone size: -
D gene: -
CDR3 DNA: TGTGCTAGTGGTAGCGCAGCGACGTACAATGAGCAGTTCTTC
CDR3 protein: CASGSAATYNEQFF

V gene: TRBV7-2
J gene: TRBJ2-1
clone size: -
D gene: -
CDR3 DNA: TGTGCCAGCAGCCCCCTGGTGTACAATGAGCAGTTCTTC
CDR3 protein: CASSPLVYNEQFF

V gene: TRBV6-1
J gene: TRBJ2-1
clone size: few
D gene: -
CDR3 DNA: TGTGCCAGCATCGGGGTCGGGGTGGCCGGGACACGACCCCATGAGCAGTTCTTC
CDR3 protein: CASIGVGVAGTRPHEQFF

V gene: TRBV9
J gene: TRBJ2-1
clone size: -
D gene: TRBD2
CDR3 DNA: TGTGCCAGCAGCGTCGAGACTAGCGGAATCTACATCGATGAGCAGTTCTTC
CDR3 protein: CASSVETSGIYIDEQFF

V gene: TRBV27
J gene: TRBJ2-7
clone size: many
D gene: TRBD2
CDR3 DNA: TGTGCCAGCAGTTTAAAGGGACTAGCGGGGTATGCCAGCTCCTACGAGCAGTACTTC
CDR3 protein: CASSLKGLAGYASSYEQYF

V gene: TRBV29-1
J gene: TRBJ2-3
clone size: many
D gene: -
CDR3 DNA: TGCAGCGTTGAAGATCGCCAGGCGACTAGCACAGATACGCAGTATTTT
CDR3 protein: CSVEDRQATSTDTQYF

V gene: TRBV12-5
J gene: TRBJ2-5
clone size: few
D gene: -
CDR3 DNA: TGTGCTAGTGCCGAGCCCGACAGCGTCCAAGAGACCCAGTACTTC
CDR3 protein: CASAEPDSVQETQYF

V gene: TRBV28
J gene: TRBJ2-7
clone size: -
D gene: -
CDR3 DNA: TGTGCCAGCAGTTTCGGCCAGCTTCAAGAGCAGTACTTC
CDR3 protein: CASSFGQLQEQYF